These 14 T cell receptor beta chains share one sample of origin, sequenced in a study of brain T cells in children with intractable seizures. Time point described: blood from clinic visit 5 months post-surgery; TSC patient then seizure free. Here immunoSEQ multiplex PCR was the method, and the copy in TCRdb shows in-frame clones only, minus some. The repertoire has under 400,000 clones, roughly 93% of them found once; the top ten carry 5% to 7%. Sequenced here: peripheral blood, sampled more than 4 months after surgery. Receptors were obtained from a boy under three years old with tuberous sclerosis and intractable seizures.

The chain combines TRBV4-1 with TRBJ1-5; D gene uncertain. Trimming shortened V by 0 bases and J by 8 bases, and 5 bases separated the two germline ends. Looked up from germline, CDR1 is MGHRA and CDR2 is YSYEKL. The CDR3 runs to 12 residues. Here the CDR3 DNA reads TGCGCCAGCAGCCAAGACCGAAAGCCCCAGCATTTT. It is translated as CASSQDRKPQHF.

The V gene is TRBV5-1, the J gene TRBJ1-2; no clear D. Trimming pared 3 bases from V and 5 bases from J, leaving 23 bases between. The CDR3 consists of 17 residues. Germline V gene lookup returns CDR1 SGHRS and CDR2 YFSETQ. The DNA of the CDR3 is TGCGCCAGCAGCTACCCAGACCCCCCAGGTTCATTTTATGGCTACACCTTC. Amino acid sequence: CASSYPDPPGSFYGYTF.

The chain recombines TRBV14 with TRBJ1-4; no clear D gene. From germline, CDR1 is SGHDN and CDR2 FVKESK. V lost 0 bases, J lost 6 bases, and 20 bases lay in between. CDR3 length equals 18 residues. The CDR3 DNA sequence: TGTGCCAGCAGCCAAGAGACGGATGGGCCTACCCTTTATGAAAAACTGTTTTTT. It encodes CASSQETDGPTLYEKLFF.

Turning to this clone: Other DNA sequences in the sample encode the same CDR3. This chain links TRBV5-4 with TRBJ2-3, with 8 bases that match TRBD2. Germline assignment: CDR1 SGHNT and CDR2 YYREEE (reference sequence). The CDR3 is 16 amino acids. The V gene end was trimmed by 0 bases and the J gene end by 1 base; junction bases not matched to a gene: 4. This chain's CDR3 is CASSLAAGGRTDTQYF. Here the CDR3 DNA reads TGTGCCAGCAGCTTGGCCGCGGGGGGCCGCACAGATACGCAGTATTTT.

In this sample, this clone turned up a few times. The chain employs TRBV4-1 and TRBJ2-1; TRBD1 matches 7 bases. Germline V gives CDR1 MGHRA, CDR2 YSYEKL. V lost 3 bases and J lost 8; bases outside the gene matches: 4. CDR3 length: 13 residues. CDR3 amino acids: CASSQRQGDEQFF. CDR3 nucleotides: TGCGCCAGCAGCCAGAGACAGGGCGATGAGCAGTTCTTC.

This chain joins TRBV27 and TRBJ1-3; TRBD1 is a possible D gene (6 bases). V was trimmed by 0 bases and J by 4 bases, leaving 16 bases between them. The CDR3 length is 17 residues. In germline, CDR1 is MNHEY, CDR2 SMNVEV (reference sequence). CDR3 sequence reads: CASSLSSRGAEGNTIYF. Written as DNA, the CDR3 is TGTGCCAGCAGTTTATCGTCGAGGGGGGCGGAAGGAAACACCATATATTTT.

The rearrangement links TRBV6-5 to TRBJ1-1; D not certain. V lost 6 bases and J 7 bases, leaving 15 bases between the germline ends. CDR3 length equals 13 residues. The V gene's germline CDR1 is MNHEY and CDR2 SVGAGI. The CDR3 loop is CASSPTPTREAFF. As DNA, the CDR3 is TGTGCCAGCAGCCCAACCCCCACCCGTGAAGCTTTCTTT.

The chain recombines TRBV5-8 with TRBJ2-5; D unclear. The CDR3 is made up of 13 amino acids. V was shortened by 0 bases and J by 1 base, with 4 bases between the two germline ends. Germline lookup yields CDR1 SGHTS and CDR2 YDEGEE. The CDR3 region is CASSLGSQETQYF. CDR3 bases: TGTGCCAGCAGCTTGGGCAGCCAAGAGACCCAGTACTTC.

The CDR3 here is CASTGRYGYTF. In DNA, the CDR3 is TGTGCCAGCACAGGGCGCTATGGCTACACCTTC. The J gene is TRBJ1-2, the V gene TRBV21-1; no check of the table's D call, TRBD1, against the DNA was made. TRBV21-1 is an annotated pseudogene. The CDR3 runs to 11 residues.

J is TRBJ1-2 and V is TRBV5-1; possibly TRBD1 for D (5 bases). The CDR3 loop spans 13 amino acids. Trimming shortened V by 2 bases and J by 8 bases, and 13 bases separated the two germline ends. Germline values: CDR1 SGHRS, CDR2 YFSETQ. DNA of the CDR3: TGCGCCAGCAGCTTCACAGGTCAGGAAGGCTACACCTTC. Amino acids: CASSFTGQEGYTF.

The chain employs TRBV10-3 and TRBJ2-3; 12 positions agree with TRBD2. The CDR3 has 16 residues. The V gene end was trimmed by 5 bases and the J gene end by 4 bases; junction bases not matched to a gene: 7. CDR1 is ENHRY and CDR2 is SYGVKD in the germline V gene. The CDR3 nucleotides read TGTGCCATCAGTAGGTCGACTAGCGGGGGTGCAGATACGCAGTATTTT. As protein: CAISRSTSGGADTQYF.

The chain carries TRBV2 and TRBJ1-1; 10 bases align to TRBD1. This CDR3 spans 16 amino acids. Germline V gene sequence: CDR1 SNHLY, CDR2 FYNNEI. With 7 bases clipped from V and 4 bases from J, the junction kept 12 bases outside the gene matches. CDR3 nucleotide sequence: TGTGCCAGCAAACGTGACAGGGGGCGCGTGGGCACTGAAGCTTTCTTT. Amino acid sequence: CASKRDRGRVGTEAFF.

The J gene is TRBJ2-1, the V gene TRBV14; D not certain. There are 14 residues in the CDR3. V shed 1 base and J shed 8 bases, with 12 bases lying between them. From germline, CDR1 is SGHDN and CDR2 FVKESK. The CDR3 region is CASSQGYSSHEQFF. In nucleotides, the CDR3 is TGTGCCAGCAGCCAAGGTTATAGCTCCCATGAGCAGTTCTTC.

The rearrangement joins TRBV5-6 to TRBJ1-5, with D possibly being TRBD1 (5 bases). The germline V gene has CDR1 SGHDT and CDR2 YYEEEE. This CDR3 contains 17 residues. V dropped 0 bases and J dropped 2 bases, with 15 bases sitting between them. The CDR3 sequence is CASSLGSGGLGNQPQHF. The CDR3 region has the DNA TGTGCCAGCAGCTTGGGCAGCGGGGGATTAGGCAATCAGCCCCAGCATTTT.